These T cell receptor beta chains were read from a single sample in a study of lymphopenia after photon versus proton radiotherapy. The protocol was immunoSEQ multiplex PCR, while the TCRdb copy is restricted to in-frame clones and leaves out a portion. Here the sample spans around 26,000 clones, roughly four fifths being singletons. Sample: peripheral blood, taken from a patient treated with photon-based radiotherapy. The receptors stem from a man between 50 and 59 years old with gastric cancer. Both conserved end residues are part of each CDR3. Fields, in order: J gene, clone size, V gene, CDR3 protein. Rows give clone size only sometimes, using once, few, many, or a class for an expanded clone.

j_gene: TRBJ1-1
abundance: few
v_gene: TRBV5-1
CDR3aa: CASSLVRGDQAFF

j_gene: TRBJ1-1
abundance: few
v_gene: TRBV4-2
CDR3aa: CASSQEGEGHEAFF

j_gene: TRBJ1-3
abundance: .
v_gene: TRBV6-1
CDR3aa: CASSEGSGGNTIYF

j_gene: TRBJ2-6
abundance: .
v_gene: TRBV5-5
CDR3aa: CASSLAGSGANVLTF

j_gene: TRBJ1-5
abundance: .
v_gene: TRBV5-6
CDR3aa: CASSFGPRRNQPQHF

j_gene: TRBJ2-3
abundance: .
v_gene: TRBV5-6
CDR3aa: CASSLATVPSTDTQYF

j_gene: TRBJ1-6
abundance: once
v_gene: TRBV30
CDR3aa: CAHKRSSYNSPLHF

j_gene: TRBJ1-5
abundance: .
v_gene: TRBV6-1
CDR3aa: CASSERLNQPQHF

j_gene: TRBJ2-7
abundance: once
v_gene: TRBV19
CDR3aa: CASSIQGTYPYEQYF

j_gene: TRBJ2-5
abundance: few
v_gene: TRBV5-1
CDR3aa: CASSKGLGGETQYF

j_gene: TRBJ1-5
abundance: .
v_gene: TRBV19
CDR3aa: CASRSGTGGTFSNQPQHF

j_gene: TRBJ2-5
abundance: .
v_gene: TRBV2
CDR3aa: CASIANERGSETQYF

j_gene: TRBJ1-1
abundance: .
v_gene: TRBV5-1
CDR3aa: CASSLGDTPNTEAFF

j_gene: TRBJ2-5
abundance: .
v_gene: TRBV30
CDR3aa: CAIGSGRNGEETQYF

j_gene: TRBJ2-7
abundance: .
v_gene: TRBV11-2
CDR3aa: CASSLLRGLGEQYF

j_gene: TRBJ2-1
abundance: .
v_gene: TRBV7-2
CDR3aa: CASSLSGGEQFF

j_gene: TRBJ2-3
abundance: .
v_gene: TRBV2
CDR3aa: CASSYRREDTQYF

j_gene: TRBJ2-5
abundance: once
v_gene: TRBV19
CDR3aa: CASSIYTGTQYF

j_gene: TRBJ2-6
abundance: .
v_gene: TRBV5-1
CDR3aa: CASSRGSGANVLTF

j_gene: TRBJ2-1
abundance: .
v_gene: TRBV27
CDR3aa: CASTEKRGPSSNNEQFF

j_gene: TRBJ2-1
abundance: .
v_gene: TRBV11-3
CDR3aa: CASSLGFNEQFF

j_gene: TRBJ1-2
abundance: .
v_gene: TRBV2
CDR3aa: CASSVIYGYTF

j_gene: TRBJ2-1
abundance: .
v_gene: TRBV7-7
CDR3aa: CASSIDRDNEQFF

j_gene: TRBJ1-3
abundance: .
v_gene: TRBV11-2
CDR3aa: CASSSSGAAGNTIYF

j_gene: TRBJ1-1
abundance: once
v_gene: TRBV5-1
CDR3aa: CASSLVGQGGGMVTEAFF

j_gene: TRBJ2-1
abundance: .
v_gene: TRBV11-1
CDR3aa: CASKGTPQVDEQFF

j_gene: TRBJ2-2
abundance: once
v_gene: TRBV5-5
CDR3aa: CASSLRHANTGELFF

j_gene: TRBJ1-2
abundance: .
v_gene: TRBV6-5
CDR3aa: CASSYGARNYGYTF

j_gene: TRBJ2-3
abundance: many
v_gene: TRBV6-4
CDR3aa: CASSETFSGGRATQYF